Detailed here is one TCR beta chain. V was trimmed by 6 bases and J by 8 bases, leaving 17 bases between them. The V gene's germline CDR1 is LNHDA and CDR2 SQIVND (reference sequence). This CDR3 contains 15 residues. This entry comes from a study of OX40 agonist ivuxolimab in advanced cancers. At the level of the study: Dose-escalation subjects each had hepatocellular carcinoma, melanoma, renal cell or head and neck cancer.

The data were produced by immunoSEQ multiplex PCR, yet TCRdb's version contains in-frame clones alone and is incomplete. This table has some 81,000 clones, about nine tenths appearing once. The source material was CD4+ or CD8+ T cells sorted from blood, sampled in a trial of the OX40 agonist ivuxolimab. This chain uses TRBV19 with TRBJ1-6; tentatively, D is TRBD1 (6 bases). The TCR originated in an adult with an advanced solid tumor such as melanoma, head and neck, liver or kidney cancer. CDR3 coding DNA: TGTGCCAGTAGGGAAATTACAGGGATCGATTCACCCCTCCACTTT. The encoded protein is CASREITGIDSPLHF. The whole variable domain, remainder taken from reference TRBV19 and TRBJ1-6, is DGGITQSPKYLFRKEGQNVTLSCEQNLNHDAMYWYRQDPGQGLRLIYYSQIVNDFQKGDIAEGYSVSREKKESFPLTVTSAQKNPTAFYLCASREITGIDSPLHFGNGTRLTVT.